These 8 T cell receptor beta chains were all obtained from the same sample, sequenced in a study of T cell responses to AZD1222 COVID-19 vaccine. Here immunoSEQ multiplex PCR was the method, and the copy in TCRdb shows in-frame clones only, minus some. The table shows approximately 90,000 clones, with roughly nine tenths occurring only once. The sample here was peripheral blood, taken on day 0 of AZD1222 vaccination. These receptors came from an adult in good health.

The CDR3 region has the DNA TGTGCCAGCAGTGAAGAGGTCTACGAGCAGTACTTC. Its translation: CASSEEVYEQYF. The chain combines TRBV25-1 with TRBJ2-7; D is unresolved. Germline loops: CDR1 MGHDK, CDR2 SYGVNS. V was pared by 2 bases and J by 3 bases, with 5 bases between. This CDR3 contains 12 residues.

CDR3 region: CASSVAGTGTYEQYF. For the CDR3, the DNA is TGTGCCAGCAGCGTAGCAGGGACAGGGACCTACGAGCAGTACTTC. This sequence joins TRBV9 and TRBJ2-7; 9 nucleotides agree with TRBD1. From germline, CDR1 is SGDLS and CDR2 YYNGEE. This CDR3 is 15 amino acids long. V was clipped by 0 bases and J by 2 bases; unmatched bases: 3. Drawing the rest from reference TRBV9 and TRBJ2-7, the complete variable domain is DSGVTQTPKHLITATGQRVTLRCSPRSGDLSVYWYQQSLDQGLQFLIQYYNGEERAKGNILERFSAQQFPDLHSELNLSSLELGDSALYFCASSVAGTGTYEQYFGPGTRLTVT.

The rearrangement uses TRBV10-2 and TRBJ1-1; no clear D gene. This CDR3 has 12 residues. Per the germline V gene, CDR1 is WSHSY and CDR2 is SAAADI. Trimming took 6 bases from V and 0 from J, leaving 5 bases between them. CDR3 loop: CASRKMNTEAFF. In DNA, the CDR3 is TGCGCCAGCAGGAAAATGAACACTGAAGCTTTCTTT.

V usage is TRBV5-4 and J usage is TRBJ2-5; D possibly corresponds to TRBD2 (5 bases). Germline CDR1 SGHNT, CDR2 YYREEE (reference sequence). The CDR3 is 13 amino acids. V dropped 3 bases and J dropped 1 base, with 7 bases sitting between them. CDR3 sequence: CASSSRVQETQYF. The CDR3 bases are TGTGCCAGCAGCTCGAGGGTCCAAGAGACCCAGTACTTC.

This sequence joins TRBV12-2 and TRBJ2-3. TRBV12-2 is designated a pseudogene. CDR3 length: 19 residues. This chain's CDR3 is CASRLESPLRAVSTDTQYF. CDR3 in DNA: TGTGCAAGTCGCTTAGAATCCCCCCTTAGGGCAGTAAGCACAGATACGCAGTATTTT.

This rearrangement joins TRBV28 to TRBJ1-5; possible D gene TRBD1, 6 bases. Trimming removed 7 bases from V and 0 bases from J, with 13 bases in between. The CDR3 runs to 15 residues. Germline V gene sequence: CDR1 MDHEN, CDR2 SYDVKM. In nucleotides, the CDR3 is TGTGCCAGCACCCGGACAGCCCATAGCAATCAGCCCCAGCATTTT. Translating it yields CASTRTAHSNQPQHF.

V gene TRBV11-3 combines with J gene TRBJ2-5; the D gene is possibly TRBD2 (7 bases). The CDR3 loop spans 15 amino acids. Per germline, CDR1 SGHNT and CDR2 YENEEA. Trimming cost V 1 base and J 5 bases, with 14 bases left between them. The CDR3 region is CASSLAAGRGETQYF. The CDR3, as DNA: TGTGCCAGCAGCTTAGCGGCAGGGAGGGGGGAGACCCAGTACTTC.

The chain recombines TRBV9 with TRBJ1-6; D uncertain. V was pared by 0 bases and J by 2 bases, with 9 bases between. Germline V CDR1 and CDR2: SGDLS, YYNGEE. The CDR3 length is 16 residues. The CDR3 spells CASSVAPRAYNSPLHF. CDR3 nucleotide sequence: TGTGCCAGCAGCGTAGCTCCCCGGGCCTATAATTCACCCCTCCACTTT. Variable domain in full (rest from reference TRBV9 and TRBJ1-6): DSGVTQTPKHLITATGQRVTLRCSPRSGDLSVYWYQQSLDQGLQFLIQYYNGEERAKGNILERFSAQQFPDLHSELNLSSLELGDSALYFCASSVAPRAYNSPLHFGNGTRLTVT.